This TCR beta chain was observed in a study of T cell responses to AZD1222 COVID-19 vaccine. Study findings and constraints: Vaccination with two AZD1222 doses was followed by a rise in Spike-specific TCR breadth and depth. Researchers took repertoire samples only after the peak T cell response had come. Baseline testing showed seropositivity in only a handful of AZD1222 recipients.

A word on this clone: Its antigen remains unknown.

Repertoires were generated with immunoSEQ multiplex PCR, while TCRdb's copy carries only in-frame clones and drops some. The sample records about 200,000 clones, roughly 94% being singletons. The sample consisted of peripheral blood, taken 28 days after the second dose of the MenACWY control vaccine. The receptor comes from an adult who received the MenACWY meningococcal vaccine as a control.

The CDR3 region has the DNA TGTGCCAGCAGCGATGACACCTCGGACTATAATTCACCCCTCCACTTT. This gives the protein CASSDDTSDYNSPLHF. The V gene is TRBV5-6, the J gene TRBJ1-6; D uncertain. CDR1 is SGHDT and CDR2 is YYEEEE in the germline V gene. The V end lost 4 bases, the J end lost 3 bases, and 14 bases lay between the germline ends. The CDR3 has 16 amino acids.